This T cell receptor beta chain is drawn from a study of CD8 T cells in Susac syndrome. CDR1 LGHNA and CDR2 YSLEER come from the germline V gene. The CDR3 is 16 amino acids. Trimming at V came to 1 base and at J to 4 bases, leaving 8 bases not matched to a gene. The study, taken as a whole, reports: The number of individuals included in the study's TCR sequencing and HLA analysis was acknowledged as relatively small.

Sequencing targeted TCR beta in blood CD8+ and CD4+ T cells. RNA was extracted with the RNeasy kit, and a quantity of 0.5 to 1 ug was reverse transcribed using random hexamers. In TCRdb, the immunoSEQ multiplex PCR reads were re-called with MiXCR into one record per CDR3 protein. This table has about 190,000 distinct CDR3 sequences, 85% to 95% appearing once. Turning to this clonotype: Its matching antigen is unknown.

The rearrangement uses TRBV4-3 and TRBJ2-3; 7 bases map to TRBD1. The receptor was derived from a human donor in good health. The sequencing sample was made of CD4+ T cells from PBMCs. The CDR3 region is CASSQVGDRAADTQYF. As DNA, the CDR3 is TGCGCCAGCAGCCAAGTAGGAGACAGGGCTGCAGATACGCAGTATTTT.